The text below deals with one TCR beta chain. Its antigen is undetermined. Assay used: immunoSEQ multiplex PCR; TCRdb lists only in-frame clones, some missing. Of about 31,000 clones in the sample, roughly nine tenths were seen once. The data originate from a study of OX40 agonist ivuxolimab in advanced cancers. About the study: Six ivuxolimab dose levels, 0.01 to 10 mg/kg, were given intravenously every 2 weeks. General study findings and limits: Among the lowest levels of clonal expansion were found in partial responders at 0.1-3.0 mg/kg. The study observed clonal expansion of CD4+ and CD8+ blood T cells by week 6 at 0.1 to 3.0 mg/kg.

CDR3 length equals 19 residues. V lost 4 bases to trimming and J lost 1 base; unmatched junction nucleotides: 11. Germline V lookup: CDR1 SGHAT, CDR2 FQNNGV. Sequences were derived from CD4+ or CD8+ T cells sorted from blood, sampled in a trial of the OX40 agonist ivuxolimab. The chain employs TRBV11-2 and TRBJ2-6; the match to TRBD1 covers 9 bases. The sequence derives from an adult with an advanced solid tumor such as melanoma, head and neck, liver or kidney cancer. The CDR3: CASSSDRDRAFSGANVLTF. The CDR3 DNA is TGTGCCAGCAGCTCCGACCGGGACAGGGCCTTTTCTGGGGCCAACGTCCTGACTTTC.